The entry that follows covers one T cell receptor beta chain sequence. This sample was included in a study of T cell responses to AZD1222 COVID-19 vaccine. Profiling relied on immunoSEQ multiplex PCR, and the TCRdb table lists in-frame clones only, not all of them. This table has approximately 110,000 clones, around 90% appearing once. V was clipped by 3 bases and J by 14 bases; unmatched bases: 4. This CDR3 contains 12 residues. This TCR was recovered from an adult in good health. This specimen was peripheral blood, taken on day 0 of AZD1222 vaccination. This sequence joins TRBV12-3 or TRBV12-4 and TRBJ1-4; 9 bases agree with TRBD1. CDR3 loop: CASSLGTGQLFF. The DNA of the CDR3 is TGTGCCAGCAGTTTGGGGACAGGGCAGCTGTTTTTT.